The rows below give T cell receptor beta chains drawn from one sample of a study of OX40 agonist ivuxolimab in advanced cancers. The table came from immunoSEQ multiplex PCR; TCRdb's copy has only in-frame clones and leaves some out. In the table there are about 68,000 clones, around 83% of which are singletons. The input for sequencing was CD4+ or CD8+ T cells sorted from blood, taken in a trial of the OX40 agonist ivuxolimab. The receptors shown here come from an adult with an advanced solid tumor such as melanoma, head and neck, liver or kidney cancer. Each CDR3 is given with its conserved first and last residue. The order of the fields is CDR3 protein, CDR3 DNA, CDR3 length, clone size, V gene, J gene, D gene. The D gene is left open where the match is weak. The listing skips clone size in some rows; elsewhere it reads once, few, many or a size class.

CDR3: CASSLVAGNRGYEQYF; DNA: TGTGCCAGCAGCTTAGTAGCGGGGAACCGGGGGTACGAGCAGTACTTC; length: 16; size: .; V: TRBV7-2; J: TRBJ2-7; D: TRBD2
CDR3: CASSQGETGPADTQYF; DNA: TGCGCCAGCAGCCAAGGTGAGACCGGTCCGGCAGATACGCAGTATTTT; length: 16; size: .; V: TRBV4-1; J: TRBJ2-3; D: .
CDR3: CASSQGSGFGNEQYF; DNA: TGTGCCAGCAGCCAAGGTAGCGGATTCGGGAACGAGCAGTACTTC; length: 15; size: .; V: TRBV4-2; J: TRBJ2-7; D: .
CDR3: CASSGYRLGGEDTQYF; DNA: TGTGCCAGCAGTGGCTATAGGCTTGGGGGGGAAGATACGCAGTATTTT; length: 16; size: few; V: TRBV6-1; J: TRBJ2-3; D: TRBD2
CDR3: CASSFRQGNKHNYGYTF; DNA: TGCGCCAGCAGCTTCAGGCAGGGGAATAAGCATAACTATGGCTACACCTTC; length: 17; size: .; V: TRBV5-1; J: TRBJ1-2; D: .
CDR3: CASKEQPGDYEQYF; DNA: TGTGCCAGCAAAGAACAGCCGGGTGACTACGAGCAGTACTTC; length: 14; size: .; V: TRBV7-6; J: TRBJ2-7; D: .
CDR3: CASTTGVGGNTIYF; DNA: TGTGCCAGCACTACAGGGGTTGGTGGAAACACCATATATTTT; length: 14; size: .; V: TRBV14; J: TRBJ1-3; D: TRBD1
CDR3: CASRIDSMNTEAFF; DNA: TGTGCCAGCAGGATCGACAGCATGAACACTGAAGCTTTCTTT; length: 14; size: .; V: TRBV6-5; J: TRBJ1-1; D: .
CDR3: CASRTDGGNYGYTF; DNA: TGTGCCAGCAGGACCGATGGGGGTAACTATGGCTACACCTTC; length: 14; size: .; V: TRBV2; J: TRBJ1-2; D: .
CDR3: CATGGSNTEAFF; DNA: TGTGCCACCGGGGGGTCGAACACTGAAGCTTTCTTT; length: 12; size: .; V: TRBV2; J: TRBJ1-1; D: .
CDR3: CASRRNFDRDYGYTF; DNA: TGTGCCAGCAGACGTAACTTTGACAGGGACTATGGCTACACCTTC; length: 15; size: .; V: TRBV6-1; J: TRBJ1-2; D: TRBD1
CDR3: CASSLEAGLAEQFF; DNA: TGCGCCAGCAGCTTGGAAGCAGGGCTAGCTGAGCAGTTCTTC; length: 14; size: .; V: TRBV5-1; J: TRBJ2-1; D: .
CDR3: CASSGTGGLVAYEQYF; DNA: TGTGCCAGTAGTGGGACAGGGGGACTTGTGGCCTACGAGCAGTACTTC; length: 16; size: few; V: TRBV19; J: TRBJ2-7; D: TRBD1
CDR3: CASSQGGVGETQYF; DNA: TGTGCCAGCAGCCAAGGGGGGGTGGGTGAGACCCAGTACTTC; length: 14; size: .; V: TRBV4-2; J: TRBJ2-5; D: .
CDR3: CASSYSAGSGNTIYF; DNA: TGTGCCAGCAGTTACTCGGCAGGCTCTGGAAACACCATATATTTT; length: 15; size: .; V: TRBV6-5; J: TRBJ1-3; D: .
CDR3: CASSLGGLGSLSTVETQYF; DNA: TGTGCCAGCAGTTTAGGGGGGTTGGGCTCTCTGTCAACCGTAGAGACCCAGTACTTC; length: 19; size: .; V: TRBV28; J: TRBJ2-5; D: .
CDR3: CAWRLAGVQETQYF; DNA: TGTGCCTGGCGACTAGCGGGGGTACAAGAGACCCAGTACTTC; length: 14; size: .; V: TRBV30; J: TRBJ2-5; D: TRBD2
CDR3: CASSQDRGGAATDTQYF; DNA: TGTGCCAGCAGCCAAGATAGAGGGGGGGCTGCCACAGATACGCAGTATTTT; length: 17; size: .; V: TRBV14; J: TRBJ2-3; D: .
CDR3: CASSEGIRSPLHF; DNA: TGTGCCAGCAGTGAAGGTATCCGGTCACCCCTCCACTTT; length: 13; size: few; V: TRBV6-1; J: TRBJ1-6; D: .
CDR3: CASRGDDGRKQYF; DNA: TGTGCCAGCAGGGGTGATGACGGTCGTAAGCAGTACTTC; length: 13; size: .; V: TRBV2; J: TRBJ2-7; D: .
CDR3: CASSPQGGNQPQHF; DNA: TGTGCCAGCAGTCCCCAAGGAGGCAATCAGCCCCAGCATTTT; length: 14; size: .; V: TRBV6-5; J: TRBJ1-5; D: .
CDR3: CASSLDSGRNTEAFF; DNA: TGCGCCAGCAGCTTGGATTCGGGGCGGAACACTGAAGCTTTCTTT; length: 15; size: once; V: TRBV5-1; J: TRBJ1-1; D: .
CDR3: CASSLGDPGGYTF; DNA: TGTGCCAGCAGCTTAGGAGACCCTGGTGGCTACACCTTC; length: 13; size: .; V: TRBV7-8; J: TRBJ1-2; D: .
CDR3: CASSLTGGDTQYF; DNA: TGCGCCAGCAGCTTGACAGGTGGGGATACGCAGTATTTT; length: 13; size: .; V: TRBV5-1; J: TRBJ2-3; D: .
CDR3: CATAGVVDTQYF; DNA: TGTGCCACCGCGGGGGTAGTAGATACGCAGTATTTT; length: 12; size: .; V: TRBV2; J: TRBJ2-3; D: TRBD2
CDR3: CASSLEEMRTEQYF; DNA: TGTGCCAGCAGCTTAGAAGAGATGAGGACCGAGCAGTACTTC; length: 14; size: .; V: TRBV7-6; J: TRBJ2-7; D: .
CDR3: CASSYSEGARETQYF; DNA: TGTGCCAGCAGTTACTCGGAGGGGGCGCGGGAGACCCAGTACTTC; length: 15; size: .; V: TRBV6-5; J: TRBJ2-5; D: .
CDR3: CASSIVGGGQFF; DNA: TGTGCCAGTAGTATAGTAGGCGGGGGACAGTTCTTC; length: 12; size: .; V: TRBV19; J: TRBJ2-1; D: TRBD2
CDR3: CASSPLAESNIQYF; DNA: TGCGCCAGCAGCCCCCTAGCGGAATCAAACATTCAGTACTTC; length: 14; size: .; V: TRBV5-1; J: TRBJ2-4; D: TRBD2
CDR3: CATSSSVSGSISNQPQHF; DNA: TGTGCCACCAGCAGTAGCGTTTCAGGGTCCATTAGCAATCAGCCCCAGCATTTT; length: 18; size: .; V: TRBV15; J: TRBJ1-5; D: .
CDR3: CASSPQWGTSGTEAFF; DNA: TGTGCCAGCTCACCACAATGGGGGACGTCGGGGACTGAAGCTTTCTTT; length: 16; size: .; V: TRBV18; J: TRBJ1-1; D: .
CDR3: CASSLVNSPLHF; DNA: TGTGCCAGCAGCTTGGTTAATTCACCCCTCCACTTT; length: 12; size: .; V: TRBV5-4; J: TRBJ1-6; D: .
CDR3: CASSLELGLEQFF; DNA: TGCGCCAGCAGCTTGGAGTTGGGGCTTGAGCAGTTCTTC; length: 13; size: once; V: TRBV5-1; J: TRBJ2-1; D: .
CDR3: CASSGGGLSYEQYF; DNA: TGTGCCAGCTCGGGCGGGGGCCTGTCCTACGAGCAGTACTTC; length: 14; size: .; V: TRBV18; J: TRBJ2-7; D: .
CDR3: CASSLARSGGQETQYF; DNA: TGTGCCAGCAGCTTAGCGCGGTCAGGGGGACAAGAGACCCAGTACTTC; length: 16; size: .; V: TRBV7-9; J: TRBJ2-5; D: TRBD1
CDR3: CASSESTRTGQYF; DNA: TGCGCCAGCAGTGAGTCGACTCGGACAGGGCAGTACTTC; length: 13; size: few; V: TRBV10-2; J: TRBJ2-7; D: TRBD1
CDR3: CASSSSGTSYEQYF; DNA: TGTGCCAGCAGCTCATCCGGGACATCCTACGAGCAGTACTTC; length: 14; size: .; V: TRBV7-8; J: TRBJ2-7; D: .